This T cell receptor (beta chain) was profiled in a study of low-dose radiotherapy and immunotherapy resistance in tumors. Study-wide background: Cohort 2 received 1 Gy per fraction every two weeks, totaling 13 Gy over 26 weeks.

Primers used for first-strand cDNA, a TRAV- and TRBV-specific set, covered both alpha and beta chains. Over approximately 20 PCR cycles, TCRs were amplified from a constant-region primer and V-primer adapter. One entry per CDR3 protein results from TCRdb running MiXCR on the reads. The table has fewer than 90,000 distinct CDR3 sequences, approximately 17% seen once. Germline lookup yields CDR1 MNHEY and CDR2 SMNVEV (reference sequence). The CDR3 is 13 amino acids. The V end lost 3 bases, the J end lost 8 bases, and 13 bases lay between the germline ends. This clonotype was counted ten times or more. Indicated time point: before trial treatment.

Here the sequenced sample was PBMCs, taken before treatment. V gene TRBV27 combines with J gene TRBJ1-2; a weak D match, TRBD1 (6 bases). This receptor was taken from a male donor with prostate cancer. The CDR3 is CASSFLGGRGYTF. The CDR3 DNA sequence: TGTGCCAGCAGTTTCCTCGGGGGCAGAGGCTACACCTTC.